This T cell receptor beta chain was sequenced for a study of a mutant IDH1 vaccine in newly diagnosed glioma. V lost 0 bases to trimming and J lost 3 bases, with 11 bases between them. The germline V gene encodes CDR1 MGHRA and CDR2 YSYEKL. This CDR3 has 15 residues. Time point specified: week 47, end of study. Topical imiquimod was applied with each vaccine dose, which held 300 ug of mutant IDH1 20-mer peptide. Comment on this clone: Antigen specificity is unknown.

Some clones are missing from TCRdb's copy, which holds only in-frame ones; the method was immunoSEQ multiplex PCR. The repertoire holds about 94,000 clones, under 90% seen once, with 0.6% to 0.95% in the top ten. This TCR derives from a woman between 50 and 59 years old with glioma. V and J are TRBV4-1 and TRBJ1-2; D remains unclear. Material: PBMCs, obtained from a glioma patient whose treatment included an IDH1 peptide vaccine. CDR3 sequence (DNA): TGCGCCAGCAGCCAAGAAAAGGGAATACACTATGGCTACACCTTC. This translates into CASSQEKGIHYGYTF.